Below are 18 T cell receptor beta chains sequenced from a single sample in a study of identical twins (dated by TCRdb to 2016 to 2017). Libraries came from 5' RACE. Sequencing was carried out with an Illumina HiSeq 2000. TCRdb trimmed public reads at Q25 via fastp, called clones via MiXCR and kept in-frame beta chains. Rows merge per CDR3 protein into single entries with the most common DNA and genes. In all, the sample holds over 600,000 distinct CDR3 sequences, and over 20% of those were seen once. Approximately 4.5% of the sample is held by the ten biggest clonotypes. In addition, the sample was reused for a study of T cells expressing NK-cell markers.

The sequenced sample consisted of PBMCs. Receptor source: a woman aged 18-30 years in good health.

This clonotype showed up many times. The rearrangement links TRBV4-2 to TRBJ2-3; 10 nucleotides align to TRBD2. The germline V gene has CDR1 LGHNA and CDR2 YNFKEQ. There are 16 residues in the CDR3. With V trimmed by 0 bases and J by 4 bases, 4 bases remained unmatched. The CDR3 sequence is CASSQDESGGADTQYF. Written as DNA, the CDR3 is TGTGCCAGCAGCCAAGATGAAAGCGGGGGGGCAGATACGCAGTATTTT.

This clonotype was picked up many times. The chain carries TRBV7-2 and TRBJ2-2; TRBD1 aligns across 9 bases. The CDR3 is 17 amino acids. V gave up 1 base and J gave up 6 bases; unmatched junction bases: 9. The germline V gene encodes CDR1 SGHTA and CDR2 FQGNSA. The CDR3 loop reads CASSLVNPRQGAGELFF. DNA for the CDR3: TGTGCCAGCAGCTTAGTAAACCCTCGACAGGGGGCCGGGGAGCTGTTTTTT.

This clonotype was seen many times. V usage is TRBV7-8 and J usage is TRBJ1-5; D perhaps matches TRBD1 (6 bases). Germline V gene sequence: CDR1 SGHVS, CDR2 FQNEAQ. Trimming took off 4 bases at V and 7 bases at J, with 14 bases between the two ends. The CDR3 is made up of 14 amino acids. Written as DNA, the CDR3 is TGTGCCAGCAGCTCCTATGAGGGGGTACAGCCCCAGCATTTT. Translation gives CASSSYEGVQPQHF.

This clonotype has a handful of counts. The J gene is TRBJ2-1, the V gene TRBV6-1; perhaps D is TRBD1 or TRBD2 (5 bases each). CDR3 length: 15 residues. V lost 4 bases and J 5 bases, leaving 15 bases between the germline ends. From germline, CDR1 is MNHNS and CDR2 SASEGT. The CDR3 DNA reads TGTGCCAGCAGTGGGACTCCGGGACCCAACAATGAGCAGTTCTTC. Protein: CASSGTPGPNNEQFF.

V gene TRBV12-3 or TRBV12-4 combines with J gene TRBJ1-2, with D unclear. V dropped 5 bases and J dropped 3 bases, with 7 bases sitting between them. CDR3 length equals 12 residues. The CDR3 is CASSPWDYGYTF. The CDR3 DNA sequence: TGTGCCAGCAGTCCGTGGGACTATGGCTACACCTTC.

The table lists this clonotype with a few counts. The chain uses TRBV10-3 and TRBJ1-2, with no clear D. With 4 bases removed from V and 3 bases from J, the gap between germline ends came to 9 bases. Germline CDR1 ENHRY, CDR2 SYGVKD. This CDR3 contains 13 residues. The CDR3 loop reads CAISGAGDYGYTF. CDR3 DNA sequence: TGTGCCATCAGTGGAGCCGGAGACTATGGCTACACCTTC.

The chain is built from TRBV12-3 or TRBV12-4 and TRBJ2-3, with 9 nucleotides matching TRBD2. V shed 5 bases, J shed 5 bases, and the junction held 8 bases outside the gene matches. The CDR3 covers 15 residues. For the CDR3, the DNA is TGTGCCAGCAGTCCCCGGAGTAGCGGGAGAGATACGCAGTATTTT. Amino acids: CASSPRSSGRDTQYF.

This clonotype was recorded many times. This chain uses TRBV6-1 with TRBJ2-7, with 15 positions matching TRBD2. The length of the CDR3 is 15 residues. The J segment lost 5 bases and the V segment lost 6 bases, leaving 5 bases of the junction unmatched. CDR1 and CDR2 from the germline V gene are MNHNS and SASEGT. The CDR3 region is CASSRGLAGGDEQYF. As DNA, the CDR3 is TGTGCCAGCAGCCGTGGACTAGCGGGAGGGGACGAGCAGTACTTC.

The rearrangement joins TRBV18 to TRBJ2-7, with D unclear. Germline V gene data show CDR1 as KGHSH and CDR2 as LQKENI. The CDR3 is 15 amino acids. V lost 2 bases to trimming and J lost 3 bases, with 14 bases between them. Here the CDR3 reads CASSPSGHTRYEQYF. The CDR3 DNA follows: TGTGCCAGCTCACCATCCGGCCATACACGCTACGAGCAGTACTTC.

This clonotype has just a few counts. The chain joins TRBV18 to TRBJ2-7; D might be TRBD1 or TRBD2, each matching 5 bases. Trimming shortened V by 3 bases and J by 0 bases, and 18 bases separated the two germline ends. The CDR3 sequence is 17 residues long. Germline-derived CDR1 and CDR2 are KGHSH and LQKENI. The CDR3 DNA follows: TGTGCCAGCTCACCTTTGGGGGTCAGCTCCGACTCCTACGAGCAGTACTTC. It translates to CASSPLGVSSDSYEQYF.

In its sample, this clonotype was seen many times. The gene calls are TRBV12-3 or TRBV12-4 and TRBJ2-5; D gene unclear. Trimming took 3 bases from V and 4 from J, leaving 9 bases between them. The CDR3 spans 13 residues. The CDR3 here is CASSFGQRETQYF. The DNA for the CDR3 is TGTGCCAGCAGTTTTGGTCAGCGAGAGACCCAGTACTTC.

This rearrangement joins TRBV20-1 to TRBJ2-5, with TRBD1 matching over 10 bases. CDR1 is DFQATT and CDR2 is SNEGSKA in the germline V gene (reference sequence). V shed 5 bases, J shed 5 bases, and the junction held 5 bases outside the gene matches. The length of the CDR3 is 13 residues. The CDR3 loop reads CSAQGDRGETQYF. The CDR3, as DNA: TGCAGTGCTCAAGGGGACAGGGGTGAGACCCAGTACTTC.

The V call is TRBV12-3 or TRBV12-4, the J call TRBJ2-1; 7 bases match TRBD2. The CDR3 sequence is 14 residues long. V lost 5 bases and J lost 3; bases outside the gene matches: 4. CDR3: CASSAGVGYNEQFF. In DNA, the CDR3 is TGTGCCAGCAGTGCGGGAGTTGGCTACAATGAGCAGTTCTTC.

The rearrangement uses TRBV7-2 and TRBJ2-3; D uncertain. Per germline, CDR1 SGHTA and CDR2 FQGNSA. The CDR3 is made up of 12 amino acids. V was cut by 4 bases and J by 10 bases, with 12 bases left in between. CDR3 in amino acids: CASSSPDRAQYF. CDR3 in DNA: TGTGCCAGCAGCTCCCCCGACCGGGCGCAGTATTTT.

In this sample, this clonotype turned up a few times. CDR3 sequence reads: CSARGGTGNYGYTF. The CDR3 DNA reads TGCAGTGCTAGGGGTGGGACGGGTAACTATGGCTACACCTTC. The chain has TRBV20-1 and TRBJ1-2; D perhaps matches TRBD1 (5 bases). With 3 bases removed from V and 1 base from J, the gap between germline ends came to 12 bases. CDR3 size: 14 residues. The germline CDR1 and CDR2 sequences are DFQATT and SNEGSKA (reference sequence).

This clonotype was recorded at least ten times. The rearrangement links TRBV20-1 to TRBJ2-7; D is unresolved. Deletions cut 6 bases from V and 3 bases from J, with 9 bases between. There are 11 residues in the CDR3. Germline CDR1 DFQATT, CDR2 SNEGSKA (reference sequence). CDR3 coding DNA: TGCAGTGCCTCCAACGGCTACGAGCAGTACTTC. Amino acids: CSASNGYEQYF.

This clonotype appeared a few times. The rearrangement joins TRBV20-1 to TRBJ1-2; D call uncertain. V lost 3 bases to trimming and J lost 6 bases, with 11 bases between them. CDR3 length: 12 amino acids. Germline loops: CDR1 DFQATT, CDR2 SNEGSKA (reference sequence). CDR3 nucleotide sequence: TGCAGTGCTAGTTTCACGAAGCATGGCTACACCTTC. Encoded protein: CSASFTKHGYTF.

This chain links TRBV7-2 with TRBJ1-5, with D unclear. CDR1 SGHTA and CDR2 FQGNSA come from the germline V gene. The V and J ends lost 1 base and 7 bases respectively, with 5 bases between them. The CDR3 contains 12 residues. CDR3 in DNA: TGTGCCAGCAGCTTAGTCCGACAGCCCCAGCATTTT. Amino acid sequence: CASSLVRQPQHF. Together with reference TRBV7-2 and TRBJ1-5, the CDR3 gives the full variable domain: GAGVSQSPSNKVTEKGKDVELRCDPISGHTALYWYRQSLGQGLEFLIYFQGNSAPDKSGLPSDRFSAERTGGSVSTLTIQRTQQEDSAVYLCASSLVRQPQHFGDGTRLSIL.